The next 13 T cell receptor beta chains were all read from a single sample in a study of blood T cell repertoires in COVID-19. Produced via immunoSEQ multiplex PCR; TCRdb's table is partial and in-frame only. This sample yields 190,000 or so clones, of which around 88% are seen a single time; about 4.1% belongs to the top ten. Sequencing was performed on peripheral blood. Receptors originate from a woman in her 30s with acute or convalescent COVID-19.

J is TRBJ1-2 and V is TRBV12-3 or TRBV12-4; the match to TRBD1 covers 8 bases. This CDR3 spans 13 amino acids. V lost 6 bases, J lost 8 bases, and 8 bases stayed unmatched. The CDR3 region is CASRPTGVRGYTF. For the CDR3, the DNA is TGTGCCAGCAGACCGACAGGGGTAAGAGGCTACACCTTC.

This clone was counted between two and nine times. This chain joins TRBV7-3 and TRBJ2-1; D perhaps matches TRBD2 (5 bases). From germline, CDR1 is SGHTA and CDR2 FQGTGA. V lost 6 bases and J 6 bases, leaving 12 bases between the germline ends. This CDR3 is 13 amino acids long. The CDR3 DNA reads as TGTGCCAGCAGACGGACTCCTGTCAATGAGCAGTTCTTC. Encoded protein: CASRRTPVNEQFF.

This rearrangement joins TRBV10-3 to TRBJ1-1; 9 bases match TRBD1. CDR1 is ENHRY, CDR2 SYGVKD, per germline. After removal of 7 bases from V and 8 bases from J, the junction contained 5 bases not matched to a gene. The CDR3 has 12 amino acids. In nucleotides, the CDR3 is TGTGCCATCAAGGGACAGGGACCCGAAGCTTTCTTT. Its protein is CAIKGQGPEAFF.

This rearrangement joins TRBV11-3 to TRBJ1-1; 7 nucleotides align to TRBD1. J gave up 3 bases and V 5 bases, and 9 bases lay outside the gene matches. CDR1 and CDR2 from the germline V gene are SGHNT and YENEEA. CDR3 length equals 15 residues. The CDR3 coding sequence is TGTGCCAGCAGCACACAAACAGGGGCCTACACTGAAGCTTTCTTT. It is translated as CASSTQTGAYTEAFF.

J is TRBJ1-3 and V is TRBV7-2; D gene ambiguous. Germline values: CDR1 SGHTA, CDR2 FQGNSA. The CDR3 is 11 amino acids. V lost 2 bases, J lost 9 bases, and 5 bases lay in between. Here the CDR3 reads CASSLYSTIYF. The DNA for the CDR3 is TGTGCCAGCAGCTTATACAGCACCATATATTTT.

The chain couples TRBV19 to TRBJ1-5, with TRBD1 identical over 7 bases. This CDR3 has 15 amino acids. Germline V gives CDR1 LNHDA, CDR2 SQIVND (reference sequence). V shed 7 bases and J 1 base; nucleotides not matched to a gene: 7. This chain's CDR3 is CASNKKQGSNQPQHF. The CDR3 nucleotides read TGTGCCAGTAACAAAAAACAGGGGAGCAATCAGCCCCAGCATTTT. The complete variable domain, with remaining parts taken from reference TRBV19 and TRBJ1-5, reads DGGITQSPKYLFRKEGQNVTLSCEQNLNHDAMYWYRQDPGQGLRLIYYSQIVNDFQKGDIAEGYSVSREKKESFPLTVTSAQKNPTAFYLCASNKKQGSNQPQHFGDGTRLSIL.

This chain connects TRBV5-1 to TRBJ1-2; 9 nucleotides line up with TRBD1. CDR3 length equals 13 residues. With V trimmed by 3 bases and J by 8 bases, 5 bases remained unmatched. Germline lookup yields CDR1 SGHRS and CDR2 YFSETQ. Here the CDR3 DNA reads TGCGCCAGCAGCTCAAGGACAGGGGAGGGCTACACCTTC. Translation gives CASSSRTGEGYTF.

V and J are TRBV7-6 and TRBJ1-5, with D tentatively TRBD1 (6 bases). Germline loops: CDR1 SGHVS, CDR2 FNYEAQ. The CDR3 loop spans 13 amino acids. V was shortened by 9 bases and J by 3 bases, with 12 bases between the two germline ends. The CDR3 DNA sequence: TGTGCCAGTGGGTTGGGGGCCAATCAGCCCCAGCATTTT. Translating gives CASGLGANQPQHF.

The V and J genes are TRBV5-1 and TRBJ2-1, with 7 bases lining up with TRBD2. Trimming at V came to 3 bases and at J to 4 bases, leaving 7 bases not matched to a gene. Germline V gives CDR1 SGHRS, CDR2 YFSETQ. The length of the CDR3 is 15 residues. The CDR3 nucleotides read TGCGCCAGCAGCTGGGACGGGCGGGAGTACAATGAGCAGTTCTTC. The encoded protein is CASSWDGREYNEQFF. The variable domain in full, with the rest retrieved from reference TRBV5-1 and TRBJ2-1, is KAGVTQTPRYLIKTRGQQVTLSCSPISGHRSVSWYQQTPGQGLQFLFEYFSETQRNKGNFPGRFSGRQFSNSRSEMNVSTLELGDSALYLCASSWDGREYNEQFFGPGTRLTVL.

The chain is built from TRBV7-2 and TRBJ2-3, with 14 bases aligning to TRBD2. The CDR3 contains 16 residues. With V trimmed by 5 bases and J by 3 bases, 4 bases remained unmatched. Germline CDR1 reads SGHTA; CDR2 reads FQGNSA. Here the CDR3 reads CASSTGTSGRTDTQYF. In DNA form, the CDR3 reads TGTGCCAGCAGCACCGGGACTAGCGGGAGAACAGATACGCAGTATTTT.

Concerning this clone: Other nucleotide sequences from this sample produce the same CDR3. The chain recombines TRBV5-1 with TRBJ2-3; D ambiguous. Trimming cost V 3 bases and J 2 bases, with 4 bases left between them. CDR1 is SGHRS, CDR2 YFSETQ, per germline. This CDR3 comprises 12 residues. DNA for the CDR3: TGCGCCAGCAGCTCGTCCACAGATACGCAGTATTTT. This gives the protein CASSSSTDTQYF.

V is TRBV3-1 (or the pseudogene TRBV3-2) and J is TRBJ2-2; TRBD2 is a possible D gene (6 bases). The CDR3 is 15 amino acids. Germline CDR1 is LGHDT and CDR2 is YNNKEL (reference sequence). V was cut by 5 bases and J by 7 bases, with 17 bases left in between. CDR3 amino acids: CASSIEREEYGELFF. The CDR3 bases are TGTGCCAGCAGCATTGAGAGGGAGGAGTACGGGGAGCTGTTTTTT.

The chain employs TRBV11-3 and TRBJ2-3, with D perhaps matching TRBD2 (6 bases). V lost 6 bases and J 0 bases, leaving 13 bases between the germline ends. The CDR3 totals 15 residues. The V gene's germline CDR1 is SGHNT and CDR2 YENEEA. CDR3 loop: CASSSGGTSTDTQYF. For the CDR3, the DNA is TGTGCCAGCAGTTCCGGTGGGACTAGCACAGATACGCAGTATTTT.